This T cell receptor (beta chain) emerged from a study of cytomegalovirus exposure and HLA in healthy donors. With V trimmed by 8 bases and J by 3 bases, 8 bases remained unmatched. This CDR3 contains 14 residues. The germline V gene has CDR1 MNHNS and CDR2 SASEGT. PCR involved 60 Vbeta and 13 Jbeta primers. Profiling relied on immunoSEQ multiplex PCR, and the TCRdb table lists in-frame clones only, not all of them. Of roughly 79,000 clones in the sample, approximately 74% are singletons; the top ten hold around 6.5%. General study points: Among donors in an Asian-associated ancestry cluster, a later analysis reportedly found fewer N-insertions than the roughly 680-donor mean. On later analysis, the bulk of CMV-associated TCR beta chains appeared to be HLA-restricted.

A remark on this clone: The target antigen is unknown.

The TCR sequence derives from a woman in her fifties or sixties in good health and CMV-seropositive. Sequencing input: PBMCs. The chain couples TRBV6-1 to TRBJ2-3; 7 nucleotides agree with TRBD2. In DNA form, the CDR3 reads TGTGCCAGCGGGACGGCCGGGGGGACAGATACGCAGTATTTT. As protein: CASGTAGGTDTQYF.